This T cell receptor (beta chain) was obtained from a study of control samples from healthy donors and cancer patients (TCRdb year 2020). Spanning cysteine to phenylalanine, the CDR3 consists of 15 amino acids. The DNA shown is the 45-base CDR3, in frame from base 1. Via the germline V gene, CDR1 is SNHLY and CDR2 FYNNEI. Germline trimming: 3 bases from V, 3 bases from J; junction bases outside gene matches: 4. Preparation of the library involved the immunoSEQ multiplex PCR assay. In TCRdb, the immuneACCESS table is reduced to in-frame sequences with V and J assigned. These tables do not hold every clone; where another copy was compared, an unresolved V gene accounts for under half, and the others remain unexplained. A total of approximately 97,000 clones appear in this sample, 90% to 95% of them only once. Together, the top ten hold roughly 2.5% of the sample. Turning to this clone: The specificity of this receptor is unknown. The input lacks base qualities; no much larger clone sits a single base away.

The sequence derives from a woman aged 18-29 years in good health. The sequence is built from TRBV2 and TRBJ2-1; TRBD1 aligns with 8 central bases. Sample: blood. In nucleotides, the sequence is TGTGCCAGCAGTGATCAGGGGGCCAACTACAATGAGCAGTTCTTC. Its protein reads: CASSDQGANYNEQFF.